This T cell receptor beta chain is drawn from a study of cytomegalovirus exposure and HLA in healthy donors. At the level of the study: Later, an analysis reported that the 95 to 150 validation repertoires had used the same platform as the roughly 700 first-cohort repertoires. Regarding the study as a whole: In the roughly 120 validation repertoires, a later analysis found that first-cohort TCR clusters tended to co-occur. Using the classifier, cytomegalovirus status was reportedly diagnosed with high specificity and sensitivity. The authors listed roughly 150 TCR beta chains as cytomegalovirus-associated.

Profiling relied on immunoSEQ multiplex PCR, and the TCRdb table lists in-frame clones only, not all of them. The sample has 150,000 to 250,000 clones; 81% are singletons. A remark on this clone: Antigen unknown. Other DNA sequences in this sample translate to the same CDR3.

The germline V gene has CDR1 SGHNT and CDR2 YYREEE (reference sequence). V lost 0 bases, J lost 1 base, and 5 bases lay in between. The CDR3 extends over 13 amino acids. The origin of this receptor is a woman aged 25 to 45 in good health and CMV-seronegative. The source material was PBMCs. The chain recombines TRBV5-4 with TRBJ2-7, with a tentative D call TRBD1 (5 bases). The CDR3 DNA reads TGTGCCAGCAGCTTGGCAGGGTCCTACGAGCAGTACTTC. It codes for CASSLAGSYEQYF.